Listed here are 25 T cell receptor beta chains from one sample, sequenced in a study of identical twins. One entry per CDR3 protein results from TCRdb running MiXCR on the 5' RACE reads. This sample carries roughly 690,000 distinct CDR3 sequences, around 21% of them seen once, and the ten largest clones take roughly 4%. The same data also contributed to another study, on T cells expressing NK-cell markers.

Sequencing input: PBMCs. These receptors all stem from a woman aged 18-29 years in good health.

This chain joins TRBV12-3 or TRBV12-4 and TRBJ2-5; D unresolved. This CDR3 spans 15 amino acids. The V end was cut by 1 base, the J end by 0 bases, with 9 bases between. In DNA, the CDR3 is TGTGCCAGCAGTTTAGATCCCGCGTACCAAGAGACCCAGTACTTC. It yields the protein CASSLDPAYQETQYF.

V is TRBV20-1 and J is TRBJ1-1; TRBD1 might be the D (6 bases). In germline, CDR1 is DFQATT, CDR2 SNEGSKA (reference sequence). Deletions cut 5 bases from V and 4 bases from J, with 26 bases between. CDR3 length equals 17 residues. CDR3 amino acids: CSAFHDRTGYQGTEAFF. The DNA for the CDR3 is TGCAGTGCTTTCCATGACCGTACAGGGTACCAGGGCACTGAAGCTTTCTTT.

The chain joins TRBV11-3 to TRBJ2-5; tentatively, D is TRBD1 or TRBD2 (6 bases each). Deletions cut 2 bases from V and 7 bases from J, with 17 bases between. From germline, CDR1 is SGHNT and CDR2 YENEEA. The CDR3 loop spans 15 amino acids. In DNA form, the CDR3 reads TGTGCCAGCAGCTTACAGGCAGGGGAGGTCGGGACCCAGTACTTC. Translated: CASSLQAGEVGTQYF.

This clonotype was observed a few times. This chain connects TRBV6-4 to TRBJ2-7; D is unclear. Looked up from germline, CDR1 is MRHNA and CDR2 is SNTAGT. Trimming removed 4 bases from V and 7 bases from J, with 23 bases in between. This CDR3 spans 16 amino acids. The CDR3 DNA sequence: TGTGCCAGCAGTGCCTTGGCGGCCGGGCCTCGTGGGGAGCAGTACTTC. As protein: CASSALAAGPRGEQYF.

The CDR3 sequence: CSASNSEAFF. The CDR3 nucleotides are TGCAGTGCTAGCAACAGCGAAGCTTTCTTT. The chain joins TRBV20-1 to TRBJ1-1; D remains ambiguous. V lost 3 bases, J lost 8 bases, and 7 bases lay in between. The CDR3 has 10 residues. CDR1 DFQATT and CDR2 SNEGSKA come from the germline V gene (reference sequence).

This clonotype was recorded at least ten times. V gene TRBV12-3 or TRBV12-4 combines with J gene TRBJ2-3; D is uncertain. This CDR3 spans 14 amino acids. V dropped 5 bases and J dropped 5 bases, with 14 bases sitting between them. In nucleotides, the CDR3 is TGTGCCAGCAGTCCCCGGACGGTCGGAGATACGCAGTATTTT. This encodes CASSPRTVGDTQYF.

V usage is TRBV7-4 and J usage is TRBJ1-1; D is unresolved. V lost 10 bases and J lost 10, with 13 bases in between. This CDR3 comprises 10 residues. Germline loops: CDR1 SGHVT, CDR2 SQSDAQ. The CDR3 loop is CANLWEGAFF. The CDR3 DNA is TGTGCCAATCTCTGGGAGGGAGCTTTCTTT.

J is TRBJ2-1 and V is TRBV12-3 or TRBV12-4; D is ambiguous. The CDR3 length is 13 residues. Trimming cost V 5 bases and J 7 bases, with 12 bases left between them. The CDR3 protein is CASSDLSFNEQFF. CDR3 sequence (DNA): TGTGCCAGCAGTGACTTAAGTTTTAATGAGCAGTTCTTC.

The rearrangement joins TRBV10-3 to TRBJ2-5, with D possibly TRBD2 on 5 matching bases. The CDR3 runs to 16 residues. CDR1 ENHRY and CDR2 SYGVKD come from the germline V gene. V lost 0 bases and J 7 bases, leaving 18 bases between the germline ends. CDR3 nucleotides: TGTGCCATCAGTGAGTCGAGCGGAAGGGCCCGGGGGACCCAGTACTTC. Translated: CAISESSGRARGTQYF.

This clonotype was seen a few times. The rearrangement joins TRBV6-1 to TRBJ1-2; D is perhaps TRBD1 (5 bases). The CDR3 is 14 residues long. Germline assignment: CDR1 MNHNS and CDR2 SASEGT. Deletions cut 7 bases from V and 8 bases from J, with 20 bases between. This CDR3 reads CASTPDGRQQGYTF. DNA of the CDR3: TGTGCCAGCACACCAGACGGTAGACAGCAAGGCTACACCTTC.

The chain carries TRBV10-3 and TRBJ2-7; D may be TRBD1 (5 bases). The V gene's germline CDR1 is ENHRY and CDR2 SYGVKD. CDR3 size: 12 residues. The V and J ends lost 5 bases and 6 bases respectively, with 11 bases between them. CDR3 in amino acids: CAISNIQGEQYF. In DNA, the CDR3 is TGTGCCATCAGTAACATCCAGGGCGAGCAGTACTTC.

This clonotype appeared a few times. The rearrangement joins TRBV20-1 to TRBJ2-1; D ambiguous. V was trimmed by 0 bases and J by 5 bases, leaving 8 bases between them. The germline gives CDR1 DFQATT, CDR2 SNEGSKA (reference sequence). This CDR3 contains 13 residues. Written as DNA, the CDR3 is TGCAGTGCTAGAGATCACCGAAACAATGAGCAGTTCTTC. Translating it yields CSARDHRNNEQFF.

The chain is built from TRBV7-6 and TRBJ1-5; possibly TRBD1 for D (5 bases). CDR3 length: 15 amino acids. V was shortened by 6 bases and J by 7 bases, with 19 bases between the two germline ends. Germline CDR1 reads SGHVS; CDR2 reads FNYEAQ. The CDR3 DNA follows: TGTGCCAGCAGTCCAGTAGTGACCGGGGGACAGCCCCAGCATTTT. Translation: CASSPVVTGGQPQHF.

Points on this clonotype: No DNA is shown, since the ends of the CDR3 on it are uncertain; the CDR3 is the one TCRdb lists. The chain recombines TRBV5-1 with TRBJ1-1; TRBD1, the table's D call, lacks a check against the DNA. Germline CDR1 is SGHRS and CDR2 is YFSETQ. The CDR3 totals 12 residues, both ends included. The CDR3 reads CASSFGQGNTFF.

This chain joins TRBV24-1 and TRBJ2-3, with 8 bases identical to TRBD2. Losses at the gene ends were 2 bases for V and 3 bases for J; bases not matched to a gene: 9. Per the germline V gene, CDR1 is KGHDR and CDR2 is SFDVKD. This CDR3 has 17 amino acids. The CDR3 sequence is CATSDSRPSGSTDTQYF. Here the CDR3 DNA reads TGTGCCACCAGTGATTCGCGGCCTAGCGGGTCGACAGATACGCAGTATTTT.

The chain joins TRBV4-2 to TRBJ2-3; the D is unclear. The CDR3 loop spans 14 amino acids. Looked up from germline, CDR1 is LGHNA and CDR2 is YNFKEQ. The V end was cut by 0 bases, the J end by 0 bases, with 4 bases between. The CDR3 loop is CASSQDGSTDTQYF. The CDR3 DNA is TGTGCCAGCAGCCAAGATGGAAGCACAGATACGCAGTATTTT.

The chain links TRBV5-5 to TRBJ2-7; no firm D call. CDR1 and CDR2 from the germline V gene are SGHKS and YYEKEE (reference sequence). The V end was cut by 2 bases, the J end by 0 bases, with 9 bases between. This CDR3 comprises 14 residues. The CDR3 reads CASSFSPTSYEQYF. CDR3 nucleotides: TGTGCCAGCAGCTTTTCCCCCACCTCCTACGAGCAGTACTTC.

This clonotype was observed at least ten times. V gene TRBV5-1 combines with J gene TRBJ2-3; possible D gene TRBD1, 6 bases. The germline V gene encodes CDR1 SGHRS and CDR2 YFSETQ. CDR3 length equals 14 residues. The V and J ends lost 5 bases and 2 bases respectively, with 12 bases between them. The CDR3: CASSPGDTTDTQYF. In nucleotides, the CDR3 is TGCGCCAGCAGTCCTGGGGACACCACAGATACGCAGTATTTT.

The J gene is TRBJ2-7, the V gene TRBV29-1; D gene ambiguous. V was pared by 7 bases and J by 5 bases, with 12 bases between. Germline loops: CDR1 SQVTM, CDR2 ANQGSEA. The CDR3 spans 11 residues. CDR3 amino acids: CSASMRNEQYF. DNA for the CDR3: TGCAGCGCCTCAATGAGGAACGAGCAGTACTTC.

This clonotype has a count of ten or more. The CDR3 reads CASTGSGEQFF. The CDR3 bases are TGTGCCAGCACGGGGAGTGGGGAGCAGTTCTTC. V and J are TRBV6-6 and TRBJ2-1, with D perhaps TRBD2 (5 bases). Germline CDR1 MNHNY, CDR2 SVGAGI (reference sequence). CDR3 length: 11 residues. Between the trimmed V and J ends, which lost 7 bases and 10 bases, there was a span of 11 bases.

This clonotype was observed a handful of times. The genes are TRBV6-1 and TRBJ1-1; possibly TRBD1 for D (5 bases). Looked up from germline, CDR1 is MNHNS and CDR2 is SASEGT. The CDR3 is 11 residues long. Trimming took 8 bases from V and 5 from J, leaving 9 bases between them. The CDR3 bases are TGTGCCAGCGAGGGGAGAACTGAAGCTTTCTTT. Protein sequence: CASEGRTEAFF.

The chain couples TRBV20-1 to TRBJ2-1; D call uncertain. Trimming shortened V by 3 bases and J by 3 bases, and 9 bases separated the two germline ends. Germline V lookup: CDR1 DFQATT, CDR2 SNEGSKA (reference sequence). This CDR3 comprises 13 residues. DNA for the CDR3: TGCAGTGCTAGGAGTACCCGCTACAATGAGCAGTTCTTC. Translated, it gives CSARSTRYNEQFF.

In this sample, this clonotype turned up a few times. The chain couples TRBV5-1 to TRBJ2-7; the match to TRBD2 covers 7 bases. Unmatched junction bases numbered 14, after V lost 4 bases and J lost 7 bases. Germline loops: CDR1 SGHRS, CDR2 YFSETQ. The CDR3 sequence is 15 residues long. In DNA form, the CDR3 reads TGCGCCAGCAGCCCCGGGACTAACCCGGCGGGGGAGCAGTACTTC. This translates into CASSPGTNPAGEQYF.

The chain joins TRBV7-2 to TRBJ2-7; the D is unclear. The CDR3 is 15 amino acids. The V end was cut by 2 bases, the J end by 0 bases, with 11 bases between. The germline V gene has CDR1 SGHTA and CDR2 FQGNSA. The CDR3, as DNA: TGTGCCAGCAGCTTAAGGCCGGCGGCCTCCTACGAGCAGTACTTC. As protein: CASSLRPAASYEQYF.

This clonotype was counted a few times. The V and J genes are TRBV9 and TRBJ2-2; 7 bases line up with TRBD2. Trimming at V came to 0 bases and at J to 4 bases, leaving 9 bases not matched to a gene. Germline V CDR1 and CDR2: SGDLS, YYNGEE. CDR3 length: 17 residues. The CDR3 sequence: CASSVAGGGLLTGELFF. The CDR3 DNA reads TGTGCCAGCAGCGTAGCTGGGGGAGGGCTTCTCACCGGGGAGCTGTTTTTT.